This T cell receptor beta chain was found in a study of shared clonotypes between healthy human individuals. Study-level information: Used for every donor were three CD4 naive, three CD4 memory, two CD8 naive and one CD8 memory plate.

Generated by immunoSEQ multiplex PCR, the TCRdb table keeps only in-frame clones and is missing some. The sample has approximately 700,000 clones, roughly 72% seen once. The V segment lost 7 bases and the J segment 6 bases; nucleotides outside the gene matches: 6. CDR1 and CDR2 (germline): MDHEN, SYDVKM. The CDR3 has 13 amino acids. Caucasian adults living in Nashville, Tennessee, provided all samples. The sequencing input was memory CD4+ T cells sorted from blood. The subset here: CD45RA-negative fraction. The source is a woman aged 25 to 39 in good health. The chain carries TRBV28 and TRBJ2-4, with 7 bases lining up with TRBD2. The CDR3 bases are TGTGCCAGCATCAATTCGGGGGGAAACATTCAGTACTTC. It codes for CASINSGGNIQYF.